The T cell receptor beta chain under discussion was sequenced for a study of cytomegalovirus exposure and HLA in healthy donors. This CDR3 spans 17 amino acids. V lost 3 bases and J lost 0, with 14 bases in between. Germline V gives CDR1 MDHEN, CDR2 SYDVKM. The PCR made use of 60 Vbeta and 13 Jbeta primers. In the original workflow: It was a later analysis that counted 83 million or so unique TCR beta chains, of which roughly 11 million were shared. Only in-frame clones appear in the TCRdb table, and some are missing; sequencing was by immunoSEQ multiplex PCR. From that table come the V and J calls and clone size; the DNA was used to work out D and trimming. The data contain over 150,000 clones, roughly four fifths of them singletons.

The specimen was PBMCs. The J gene is TRBJ2-2, the V gene TRBV28; D unresolved. This TCR was sampled from a man aged 18-30 years in good health and CMV-seronegative. Here the CDR3 DNA reads TGTGCCAGCAGTTTCTATTTCCCGAGTGCGAACACCGGGGAGCTGTTTTTT. Its translation: CASSFYFPSANTGELFF.